The 25 T cell receptor beta chains reported below all come from one sample, sequenced in a study of T cells after yellow fever vaccination. TCRdb recomputed calls from the 5' RACE reads with MiXCR, one row per CDR3 protein. The sample includes around 230,000 distinct CDR3 sequences, less than 7.5% of them seen just once. Sequenced here: CD4+ T cells sorted from PBMCs, sampled on the day of the yellow fever booster vaccination. Receptor source: a man in his thirties or forties who received the YFV17D yellow fever vaccine.

The chain carries TRBV5-1 and TRBJ2-7; D is perhaps TRBD1 (6 bases). V was pared by 4 bases and J by 8 bases, with 19 bases between. CDR3 length: 14 amino acids. In germline, CDR1 is SGHRS, CDR2 YFSETQ. The CDR3, as DNA: TGCGCCAGCAGCAAGGGGGACACCGGCGGAAAGCAGTACTTC. Its translation is CASSKGDTGGKQYF.

The chain is built from TRBV6-5 and TRBJ1-4; D may be TRBD1 (5 bases). The CDR3 spans 12 residues. Trimming stripped 8 bases from V and 2 bases from J, with 6 bases between. Germline V gene sequence: CDR1 MNHEY, CDR2 SVGAGI. The DNA for the CDR3 is TGTGCCAGCCAGGGTACTAATGAAAAACTGTTTTTT. Its translation is CASQGTNEKLFF.

This clonotype was seen a handful of times. The gene calls are TRBV10-2 and TRBJ2-1; possible D gene TRBD2, 6 bases. Trimming stripped 10 bases from V and 5 bases from J, with 27 bases between. The germline gives CDR1 WSHSY, CDR2 SAAADI. The CDR3 runs to 17 residues. In DNA form, the CDR3 reads TGCGCCACCCAAAAAGGGGTAGCGGTCTCCCTGGACAATGAGCAGTTCTTC. This encodes CATQKGVAVSLDNEQFF.

The J gene is TRBJ1-2, the V gene TRBV5-4; the match to TRBD1 covers 9 bases. Looked up from germline, CDR1 is SGHNT and CDR2 is YYREEE (reference sequence). CDR3 length equals 15 residues. The junction had 5 bases not matched to a gene; V was cut back by 4 bases and J by 1 base. The CDR3 nucleotides are TGTGCCAGCAGCCCCCGGACAGGGGTTAACTATGGCTACACCTTC. This sequence encodes CASSPRTGVNYGYTF.

The genes are TRBV3-1 and TRBJ2-5; D possibly corresponds to TRBD2 (6 bases). CDR1 and CDR2 from the germline V gene are LGHDT and YNNKEL (reference sequence). The CDR3 is 13 amino acids. The ends were cut back, 0 bases at V and 9 bases at J, with 11 bases in the middle. This CDR3 is CASSQDAGTAQYF. DNA for the CDR3: TGTGCCAGCAGCCAAGATGCGGGGACGGCCCAGTACTTC.

Many counts were recorded for this clonotype. The V gene is TRBV20-1, the J gene TRBJ2-7; D uncertain. Germline V gene lookup returns CDR1 DFQATT and CDR2 SNEGSKA (reference sequence). The CDR3 is 13 residues long. V lost 3 bases and J 6 bases, leaving 15 bases between the germline ends. CDR3 region: CSASKGLPSEQYF. As DNA, the CDR3 is TGCAGTGCTAGTAAGGGCCTTCCGTCCGAGCAGTACTTC.

This clonotype was picked up a small number of times. This sequence joins TRBV12-3 or TRBV12-4 and TRBJ1-1, with TRBD1 identical over 11 bases. V trimming: 5 bases; J trimming: 6 bases; junction bases outside the gene matches: 14. The CDR3 length is 17 residues. The CDR3 protein is CASSILDRGHVRAEAFF. CDR3 sequence (DNA): TGTGCCAGCAGTATACTGGACAGGGGGCATGTTAGGGCTGAAGCTTTCTTT.

This clonotype was detected only a few times. The chain employs TRBV27 and TRBJ2-3, with 10 nucleotides matching TRBD2. CDR1 and CDR2 (germline): MNHEY, SMNVEV (reference sequence). V lost 7 bases to trimming and J lost 3 bases; unmatched junction nucleotides: 4. The CDR3 is made up of 14 amino acids. The CDR3 nucleotides read TGTGCCAGCACCGTAGCGGGAGGAACAGATACGCAGTATTTT. Translating it yields CASTVAGGTDTQYF.

In this sample, this clonotype turned up a few times. This chain connects TRBV5-1 to TRBJ1-1; TRBD1 aligns across 10 bases. This CDR3 region has 14 residues. Germline V gene sequence: CDR1 SGHRS, CDR2 YFSETQ. Germline trimming cut 5 bases from V and 5 bases from J; bases unmatched to any gene: 6. CDR3 loop: CASRRPGQGTEAFF. The CDR3 DNA follows: TGCGCCAGCAGACGCCCGGGACAGGGGACTGAAGCTTTCTTT.

This clonotype turned up a few times. The chain recombines TRBV12-5 with TRBJ2-2, with 8 nucleotides matching TRBD1. The V gene end was trimmed by 0 bases and the J gene end by 0 bases; junction bases not matched to a gene: 9. Germline CDR1 and CDR2: LGHNT and FRNRAP. The CDR3 is 19 residues long. CDR3 DNA sequence: TGTGCTAGTGGTTTGGTAGGAGGACAGGGCCATTCGAACACCGGGGAGCTGTTTTTT. Translation gives CASGLVGGQGHSNTGELFF.

This clonotype was counted at least ten times. The chain combines TRBV12-3 or TRBV12-4 with TRBJ2-3; D ambiguous. This CDR3 contains 14 residues. Trimming removed 3 bases from V and 0 bases from J, with 7 bases in between. The CDR3 here is CASSFGTSTDTQYF. The CDR3 DNA sequence: TGTGCCAGCAGTTTCGGAACTAGCACAGATACGCAGTATTTT.

The CDR3 is CSASPPTDLGGNTIYF. CDR3 coding DNA: TGCAGTGCCAGCCCCCCGACAGATCTTGGTGGAAACACCATATATTTT. The V and J genes are TRBV20-1 and TRBJ1-3; the D gene is possibly TRBD1 (5 bases). V was pared by 6 bases and J by 3 bases, with 21 bases between. Germline V gives CDR1 DFQATT, CDR2 SNEGSKA (reference sequence). CDR3 length: 16 amino acids.

There are a few counts of this clonotype. CDR3 nucleotide sequence: TGCGCCAGCAGCTTGGGGGGGACTAGCGGGAGTGATGAGCAGTTCTTC. Translated: CASSLGGTSGSDEQFF. The chain uses TRBV5-1 and TRBJ2-1; 14 nucleotides line up with TRBD2. V was pared by 0 bases and J by 8 bases, with 4 bases of the junction left unmatched. The V gene's germline CDR1 is SGHRS and CDR2 YFSETQ. This CDR3 is built from 16 residues.

This clonotype was recorded many times. The genes are TRBV29-1 and TRBJ2-2, with D possibly TRBD2 on 5 matching bases. CDR3 length: 12 amino acids. Deletions cut 6 bases from V and 7 bases from J, with 12 bases between. Germline-derived CDR1 and CDR2 are SQVTM and ANQGSEA. CDR3 nucleotide sequence: TGCAGCGTCGGCCCGAGCGGCGGGGAGCTGTTTTTT. Translated: CSVGPSGGELFF.

V gene TRBV7-3 combines with J gene TRBJ2-1; possible D gene TRBD1, 6 bases. Germline CDR1 SGHTA, CDR2 FQGTGA. The CDR3 loop spans 13 amino acids. The V and J ends lost 5 bases and 5 bases respectively, with 10 bases between them. CDR3 amino acids: CASSRDTDNEQFF. CDR3 nucleotide sequence: TGTGCCAGCAGCCGGGACACAGACAATGAGCAGTTCTTC.

In this sample, this clonotype turned up a few times. Here the CDR3 DNA reads TGTGCCAGCAGCCTTCGCTTCGGGACACTCTCGACGAACACCGGGGAGCTGTTTTTT. Protein sequence: CASSLRFGTLSTNTGELFF. J is TRBJ2-2 and V is TRBV11-1, with D possibly matching TRBD1 (6 bases). Looked up from germline, CDR1 is SGHAT and CDR2 is FQDESV (reference sequence). The CDR3 is made up of 19 amino acids. Trimming left V 5 bases short and J 0 bases short, with 22 bases between.

This clonotype was detected many times. This chain connects TRBV10-3 to TRBJ2-5; the D is unclear. From germline, CDR1 is ENHRY and CDR2 SYGVKD. This CDR3 is 13 amino acids long. V lost 4 bases, J lost 2 bases, and 8 bases lay in between. CDR3 coding DNA: TGTGCCATCAGTGCAGCGTGGCAAGAGACCCAGTACTTC. Translation: CAISAAWQETQYF.

This clonotype was picked up a small number of times. As DNA, the CDR3 is TGCAGTGCTAGATCCAGGACAGTGAACACTGAAGCTTTCTTT. Translated, it gives CSARSRTVNTEAFF. The rearrangement joins TRBV20-1 to TRBJ1-1; tentative D call: TRBD1 (6 bases). The CDR3 runs to 14 residues. V lost 2 bases and J 0 bases, leaving 10 bases between the germline ends. The germline CDR1 and CDR2 sequences are DFQATT and SNEGSKA (reference sequence).

V is TRBV5-1 and J is TRBJ2-3; TRBD1 agrees at 8 bases. CDR3 size: 14 residues. Germline-derived CDR1 and CDR2 are SGHRS and YFSETQ. Unmatched junction bases numbered 8, after V lost 7 bases and J lost 4 bases. CDR3 in DNA: TGCGCCAGCGAACCAGCAGGGGGCTCAGATACGCAGTATTTT. Protein: CASEPAGGSDTQYF.

The CDR3 spells CSAYYSGSQETQYF. In nucleotides, the CDR3 is TGCAGTGCCTACTATAGCGGGAGTCAAGAGACCCAGTACTTC. The V and J genes are TRBV20-1 and TRBJ2-5, with 9 bases aligning to TRBD2. Germline V CDR1 and CDR2: DFQATT, SNEGSKA (reference sequence). J was trimmed by 2 bases and V by 6 bases; bases with no gene match: 7. CDR3 length equals 14 residues.

Many counts were recorded for this clonotype. V and J are TRBV12-3 or TRBV12-4 and TRBJ2-1, with 10 bases lining up with TRBD2. This CDR3 spans 15 amino acids. Trimming took 1 base from V and 9 from J; bases not matched to a gene: 6. The CDR3 sequence is CASSLGVAGGIEQFF. The CDR3 bases are TGTGCCAGCAGTTTAGGAGTAGCGGGAGGTATTGAGCAGTTCTTC.

The chain uses TRBV6-2 or TRBV6-3 and TRBJ2-1, with D perhaps given as TRBD1 or TRBD2 (5 bases each). Between the trimmed V and J ends, which lost 3 bases and 4 bases, there was a span of 13 bases. In germline, CDR1 is MNHEY, CDR2 SVGEGT. The CDR3 consists of 15 residues. DNA of the CDR3: TGTGCCAGCAGTTATCCCGGGGCGCGGTACAATGAGCAGTTCTTC. Translation: CASSYPGARYNEQFF.

The chain uses TRBV6-5 and TRBJ2-7; tentatively, D is TRBD2 (6 bases). Germline lookup yields CDR1 MNHEY and CDR2 SVGAGI. CDR3 length: 15 amino acids. V was cut by 4 bases and J by 3 bases, with 16 bases left in between. The CDR3 DNA is TGTGCCAGCAGTTCTAGTTCGGGAGCGGACTACGAGCAGTACTTC. Its protein is CASSSSSGADYEQYF.

The chain employs TRBV5-1 and TRBJ2-3; 8 bases are shared with TRBD2. The CDR3 is 16 residues long. After removal of 1 base from V and 0 bases from J, the junction contained 4 bases not matched to a gene. Germline V gene sequence: CDR1 SGHRS, CDR2 YFSETQ. The CDR3 reads CASSLTGGTSTDTQYF. The CDR3 DNA is TGCGCCAGCAGCTTGACGGGGGGGACTAGCACAGATACGCAGTATTTT.

This clonotype has only a few counts. CDR3 loop: CASSGQSGYEQYF. CDR3 nucleotide sequence: TGCGCCAGCAGTGGGCAGTCCGGCTACGAGCAGTACTTC. The J gene is TRBJ2-7, the V gene TRBV10-2, with D unclear. Trimming removed 4 bases from V and 3 bases from J, with 10 bases in between. The CDR3 totals 13 residues. Germline values: CDR1 WSHSY, CDR2 SAAADI.